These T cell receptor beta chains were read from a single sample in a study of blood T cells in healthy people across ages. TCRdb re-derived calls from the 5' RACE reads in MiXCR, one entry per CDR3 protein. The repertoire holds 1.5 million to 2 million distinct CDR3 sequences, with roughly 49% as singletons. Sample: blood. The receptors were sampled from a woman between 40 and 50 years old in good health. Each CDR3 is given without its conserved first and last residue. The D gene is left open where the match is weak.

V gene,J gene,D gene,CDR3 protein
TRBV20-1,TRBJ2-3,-,SARAPEGSPDTQY
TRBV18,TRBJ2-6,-,ASSPDSHSGANVLT
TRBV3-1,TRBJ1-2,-,ASSQGARGASGYT
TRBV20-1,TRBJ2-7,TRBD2,SARVTSGGAYEQY
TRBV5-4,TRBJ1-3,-,ASSPANSGNTIY
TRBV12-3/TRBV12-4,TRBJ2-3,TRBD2,ASGARLASITDTQY
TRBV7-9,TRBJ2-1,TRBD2,ASSLAISGGYNEQF
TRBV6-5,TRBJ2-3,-,ASTPGWGGLHTQY
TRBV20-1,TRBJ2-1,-,SAPNRARGNSEQF
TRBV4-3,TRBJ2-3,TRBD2,ASSPYVAGFTDTQY
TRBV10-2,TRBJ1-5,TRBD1,ASRAGGIRQPQH
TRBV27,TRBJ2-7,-,ASSLSGIAEQY
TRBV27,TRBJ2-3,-,ASSPQWDTDTQY
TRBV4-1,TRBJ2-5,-,ASSSVLTQY
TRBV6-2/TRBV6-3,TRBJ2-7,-,ATTDKPYEQY
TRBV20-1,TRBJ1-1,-,SARKLMDSVDTEAF
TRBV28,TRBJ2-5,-,ASSLPGTEKETQY